The source of this T cell receptor beta chain is a study of T cell changes during pregnancy in multiple sclerosis. The repertoire was sequenced with immunoSEQ multiplex PCR; TCRdb's copy has only in-frame clones and lacks some. This table holds 65,000 to 85,000 clones, under 95% found once. Germline V CDR1 and CDR2: SGHTA, FQGNSA. The CDR3 spans 17 residues. V was clipped by 4 bases and J by 4 bases; unmatched bases: 8. The TCR originated in a female donor with multiple sclerosis, enrolled in a pregnancy study. This sequence joins TRBV7-2 and TRBJ2-5; 14 bases agree with TRBD2. Source: peripheral blood, taken after pregnancy. CDR3 in amino acids: CASSSGLAGARTETQYF. The CDR3 nucleotides are TGTGCCAGCAGCTCGGGACTAGCGGGAGCACGGACAGAGACCCAGTACTTC.